This T cell receptor beta chain was sequenced for a study of T cells in Graves' hyperthyroidism and ophthalmopathy. General observations from the study: Most thyroid clonotypes expanded above 0.001 appeared in blood too.

Using RNA transcripts as the source, TCR beta CDR3 regions were amplified. A set of HTBI primers served as the primers for a first-round RT-PCR of the TCR CDR3. TCRdb re-derived calls from the multiplex PCR reads in MiXCR, one entry per CDR3 protein. The data hold roughly 700,000 distinct CDR3 sequences, with approximately 40% observed a single time. From around 11 ml of fresh peripheral blood, PBMCs were isolated. Details on this clonotype: Its antigen is as yet unknown. At one end the junction does not follow the germline gene, possibly because of a read error.

This receptor was obtained from a woman aged 40 to 50 with Graves' hyperthyroidism. The specimen sequenced was blood.

The CDR3, as DNA: TGTGCCAGCAGGTTCCCGCAGAACACCGGGGAGCTGTCTTGG. Protein product: CASRFPQNTGELSW. This chain joins TRBV7-9 and TRBJ2-2, with a tentative D call TRBD2 (5 bases). Germline-derived CDR1 and CDR2 are SEHNR and FQNEAQ (reference sequence). This CDR3 region has 14 residues.